The 15 T cell receptor beta chains presented below share a single source sample, sequenced in a study of shared clonotypes between healthy human individuals. The table came from immunoSEQ multiplex PCR; TCRdb's copy has only in-frame clones and leaves some out. In the table there are over a million clones, 78% of which are singletons. Input material: memory CD4+ T cells from PBMCs. The sample's subset: CD45RA-negative fraction. These receptors all come from a young man in good health. Some clones in this sample may be carry-over from other donors' samples.

Remarks on this clone: Additional DNA sequences in this sample encode the identical CDR3. The chain combines TRBV7-2 with TRBJ2-7, with D possibly being TRBD2 (6 bases). Germline lookup yields CDR1 SGHTA and CDR2 FQGNSA. The CDR3 covers 14 residues. V dropped 0 bases and J dropped 5 bases, with 11 bases sitting between them. CDR3 loop: CASSLAAGSDEQYF. Written as DNA, the CDR3 is TGTGCCAGCAGCTTAGCTGCGGGATCAGACGAGCAGTACTTC.

The rearrangement joins TRBV9 to TRBJ2-3; no firm D call. V lost 1 base and J 0 bases, leaving 6 bases between the germline ends. Germline V CDR1 and CDR2: SGDLS, YYNGEE. The CDR3 is made up of 14 amino acids. The CDR3: CASSVQRSTDTQYF. As DNA, the CDR3 is TGTGCCAGCAGCGTACAGAGAAGCACAGATACGCAGTATTTT.

This rearrangement joins TRBV9 to TRBJ2-5, with TRBD1 as a possible D gene (6 bases). Germline V lookup: CDR1 SGDLS, CDR2 YYNGEE. The CDR3 is 14 residues long. Trimming shortened V by 4 bases and J by 4 bases, and 14 bases separated the two germline ends. Written as DNA, the CDR3 is TGTGCCAGCAGCCCAGGGGCCGTCATAGAGACCCAGTACTTC. Translated: CASSPGAVIETQYF.

This clone was seen a few times. This rearrangement joins TRBV21-1 to TRBJ1-1; the table assigns TRBD1, which was not confirmed against the DNA. TRBV21-1 is a known pseudogene. CDR3 size: 16 residues. The CDR3 loop reads CASSEGQTRWETEAFF. The CDR3 bases are TGTGCCAGCAGCGAGGGACAGACTCGATGGGAGACTGAAGCTTTCTTT.

The chain recombines TRBV7-2 with TRBJ2-3; D remains ambiguous. There are 13 residues in the CDR3. Germline-derived CDR1 and CDR2 are SGHTA and FQGNSA. V was clipped by 5 bases and J by 2 bases, with 8 bases between them. CDR3 sequence (DNA): TGTGCCAGCAGCGCTTCCCCCACAGATACGCAGTATTTT. Translating it yields CASSASPTDTQYF.

CDR3 amino acids: CASSSGTEETQYF. The CDR3 DNA is TGTGCCAGCAGCTCCGGGACAGAAGAGACCCAGTACTTC. V gene TRBV5-4 combines with J gene TRBJ2-5, with 7 bases identical to TRBD1. V lost 3 bases to trimming and J lost 3 bases; unmatched junction nucleotides: 2. CDR3 size: 13 residues. Germline V gene data show CDR1 as SGHNT and CDR2 as YYREEE (reference sequence).

The chain couples TRBV9 to TRBJ2-1; D might be TRBD2 (6 bases). With 0 bases removed from V and 0 bases from J, the gap between germline ends came to 7 bases. Germline lookup yields CDR1 SGDLS and CDR2 YYNGEE. CDR3 length: 15 amino acids. CDR3 sequence: CASSVVSGSYNEQFF. The CDR3 bases are TGTGCCAGCAGCGTAGTTAGCGGCTCCTACAATGAGCAGTTCTTC. The full variable domain, rest sourced from reference TRBV9 and TRBJ2-1, is DSGVTQTPKHLITATGQRVTLRCSPRSGDLSVYWYQQSLDQGLQFLIQYYNGEERAKGNILERFSAQQFPDLHSELNLSSLELGDSALYFCASSVVSGSYNEQFFGPGTRLTVL.

This clone was counted once. V and J are TRBV5-4 and TRBJ2-1; D is ambiguous. The CDR3 has 13 residues. Trimming took 0 bases from V and 8 from J, leaving 9 bases between them. The V gene's germline CDR1 is SGHNT and CDR2 YYREEE (reference sequence). The CDR3 here is CASSLGSADEQFF. In nucleotides, the CDR3 is TGTGCCAGCAGCTTGGGCTCCGCCGATGAGCAGTTCTTC.

J is TRBJ1-2 and V is TRBV14; a weak D match, TRBD1 (6 bases). This CDR3 spans 13 amino acids. V lost 6 bases, J lost 4 bases, and 12 bases lay in between. CDR1 and CDR2 from the germline V gene are SGHDN and FVKESK. CDR3 protein: CASSFRGVYGYTF. CDR3 coding DNA: TGTGCCAGCAGTTTCAGGGGAGTCTATGGCTACACCTTC.

Regarding this clone: This is likely an artifact of a read error, given a far larger clone one base away. The chain links TRBV28 to TRBJ1-1; the D gene is possibly TRBD1 (6 bases). The CDR3 loop spans 14 amino acids. Germline CDR1 is MDHEN and CDR2 is SYDVKM. The germline V and J ends were trimmed by 5 bases and 3 bases, with 13 bases remaining between them. CDR3 in DNA: TGTGCCAGCAGTGTGCAGGGGCGACACACTGAAGCTTTCTTT. Its translation: CASSVQGRHTEAFF.

Regarding this clone: Distinct nucleotide sequences in the sample also encode this CDR3. This chain links TRBV7-9 with TRBJ2-7; D is undetermined. V was shortened by 5 bases and J by 5 bases, with 7 bases between the two germline ends. The CDR3 covers 11 residues. From germline, CDR1 is SEHNR and CDR2 FQNEAQ (reference sequence). CDR3 residues: CASSLEDEQYF. CDR3 nucleotides: TGTGCCAGCAGCCTAGAGGACGAGCAGTACTTC.

Note on this clone: Other nucleotide sequences in the sample specify the same CDR3. The chain recombines TRBV9 with TRBJ2-6, with unresolved D. This CDR3 is built from 14 residues. In germline, CDR1 is SGDLS, CDR2 YYNGEE. V dropped 2 bases and J dropped 1 base, with 4 bases sitting between them. CDR3 DNA: TGTGCCAGCAGCGTTCCTTCTGGGGCCAACGTCCTGACTTTC. Protein sequence: CASSVPSGANVLTF.

This clone was recorded only once. The genes are TRBV5-1 and TRBJ2-7; 9 bases map to TRBD2. Unmatched junction bases numbered 6, after V lost 0 bases and J lost 2 bases. Germline V CDR1 and CDR2: SGHRS, YFSETQ. The CDR3 runs to 16 residues. CDR3 sequence: CASSLAEREATYEQYF. The CDR3 coding sequence is TGCGCCAGCAGCTTGGCCGAGCGGGAGGCGACCTACGAGCAGTACTTC.

The chain carries TRBV29-1 and TRBJ2-3; D remains unclear. CDR1 SQVTM and CDR2 ANQGSEA come from the germline V gene. This CDR3 spans 12 amino acids. The V end was cut by 6 bases, the J end by 4 bases, with 11 bases between. In DNA, the CDR3 is TGCAGCGTCCTCTCGGGCCCAGATACGCAGTATTTT. Its protein is CSVLSGPDTQYF.

About this clone: A far more abundant clone sits one base away, making this likely a read error. The gene calls are TRBV30 and TRBJ1-6; D not resolved. The germline CDR1 and CDR2 sequences are GTSNPN and SVGIG (reference sequence). CDR3 size: 14 residues. Trimming removed 4 bases at V and 1 base at J, with 8 bases between. The CDR3 spells CAWMPGSYNSPLHF. The DNA of the CDR3 is TGTGCCTGGATGCCCGGGTCCTATAATTCACCCCTCCACTTT.